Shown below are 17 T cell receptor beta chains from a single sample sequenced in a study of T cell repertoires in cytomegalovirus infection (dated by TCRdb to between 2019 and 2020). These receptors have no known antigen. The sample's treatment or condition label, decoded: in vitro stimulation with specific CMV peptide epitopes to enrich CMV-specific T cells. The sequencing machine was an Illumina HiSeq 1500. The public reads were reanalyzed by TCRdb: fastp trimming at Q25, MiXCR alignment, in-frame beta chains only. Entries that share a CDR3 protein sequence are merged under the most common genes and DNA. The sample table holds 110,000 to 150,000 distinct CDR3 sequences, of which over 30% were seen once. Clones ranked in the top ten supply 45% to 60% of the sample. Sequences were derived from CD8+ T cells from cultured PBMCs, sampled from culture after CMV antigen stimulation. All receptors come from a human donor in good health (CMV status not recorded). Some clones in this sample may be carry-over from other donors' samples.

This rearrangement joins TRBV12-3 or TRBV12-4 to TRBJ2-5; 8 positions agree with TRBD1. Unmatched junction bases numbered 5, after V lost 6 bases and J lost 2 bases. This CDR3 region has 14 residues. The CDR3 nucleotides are TGTGCCAGCAGCCGGACAGGGTTTCAAGAGACCCAGTACTTC. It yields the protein CASSRTGFQETQYF.

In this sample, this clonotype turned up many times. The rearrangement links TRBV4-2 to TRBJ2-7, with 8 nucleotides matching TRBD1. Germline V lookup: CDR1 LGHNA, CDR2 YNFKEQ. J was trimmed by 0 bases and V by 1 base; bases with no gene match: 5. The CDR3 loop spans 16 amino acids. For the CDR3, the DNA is TGTGCCAGCAGCCAAGTGCCGGGGACAGGCTCCTACGAGCAGTACTTC. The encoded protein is CASSQVPGTGSYEQYF.

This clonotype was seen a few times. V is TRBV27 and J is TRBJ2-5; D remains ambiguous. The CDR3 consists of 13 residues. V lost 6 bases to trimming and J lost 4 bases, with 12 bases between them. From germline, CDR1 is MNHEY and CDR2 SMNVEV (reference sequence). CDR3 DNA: TGTGCCAGCAGCTTTAGGGCCCCAGAGACCCAGTACTTC. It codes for CASSFRAPETQYF.

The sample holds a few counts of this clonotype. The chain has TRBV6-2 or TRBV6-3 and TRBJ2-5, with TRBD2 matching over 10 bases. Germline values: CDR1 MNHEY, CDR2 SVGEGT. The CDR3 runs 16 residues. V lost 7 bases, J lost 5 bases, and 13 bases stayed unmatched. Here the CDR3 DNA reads TGTGCCAGCAAAAACCCCAGCGGGGGGGCCAGGGAGACCCAGTACTTC. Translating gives CASKNPSGGARETQYF.

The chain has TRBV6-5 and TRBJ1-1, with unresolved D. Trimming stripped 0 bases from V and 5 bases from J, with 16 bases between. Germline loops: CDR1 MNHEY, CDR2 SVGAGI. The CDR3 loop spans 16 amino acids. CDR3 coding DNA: TGTGCCAGCAGTTACTCGAGGCGAAAAGGGAGTACTGAAGCTTTCTTT. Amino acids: CASSYSRRKGSTEAFF.

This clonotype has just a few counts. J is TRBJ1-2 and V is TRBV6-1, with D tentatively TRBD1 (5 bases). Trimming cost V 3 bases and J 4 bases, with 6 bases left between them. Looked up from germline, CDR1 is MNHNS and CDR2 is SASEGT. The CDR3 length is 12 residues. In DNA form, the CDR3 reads TGTGCCAGCAGTGAGACAGTCTATGGCTACACCTTC. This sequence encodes CASSETVYGYTF.

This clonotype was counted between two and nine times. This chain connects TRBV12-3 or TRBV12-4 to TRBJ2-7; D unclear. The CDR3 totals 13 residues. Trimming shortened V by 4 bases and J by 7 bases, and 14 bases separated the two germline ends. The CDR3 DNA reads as TGTGCCAGCAGTTGGTATAGCTACGGGGAGCAGTACTTC. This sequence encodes CASSWYSYGEQYF.

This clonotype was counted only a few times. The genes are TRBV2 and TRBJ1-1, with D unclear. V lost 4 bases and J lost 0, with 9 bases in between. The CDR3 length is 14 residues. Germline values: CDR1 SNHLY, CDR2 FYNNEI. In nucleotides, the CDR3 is TGTGCCAGCAGTGGGCAATATATGAACACTGAAGCTTTCTTT. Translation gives CASSGQYMNTEAFF. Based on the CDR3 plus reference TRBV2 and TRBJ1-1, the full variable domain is EPEVTQTPSHQVTQMGQEVILRCVPISNHLYFYWYRQILGQKVEFLVSFYNNEISEKSEIFDDQFSVERPDGSNFTLKIRSTKLEDSAMYFCASSGQYMNTEAFFGQGTRLTVV.

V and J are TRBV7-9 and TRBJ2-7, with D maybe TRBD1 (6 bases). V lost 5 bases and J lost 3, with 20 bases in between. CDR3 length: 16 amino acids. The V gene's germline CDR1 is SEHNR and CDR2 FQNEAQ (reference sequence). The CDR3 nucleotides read TGTGCCAGCAGCCTTAGCCGGGACACTTCACTCTACGAGCAGTACTTC. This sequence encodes CASSLSRDTSLYEQYF.

The CDR3: CASSYDEGFRSPLHF. The DNA of the CDR3 is TGTGCCAGCAGTTACGATGAGGGGTTTAGATCACCCCTCCACTTT. This chain connects TRBV6-5 to TRBJ1-6, with a weak D call TRBD1 (5 bases). V gave up 2 bases and J gave up 10 bases, with 15 bases separating them. Germline CDR1 MNHEY, CDR2 SVGAGI. The CDR3 totals 15 residues.

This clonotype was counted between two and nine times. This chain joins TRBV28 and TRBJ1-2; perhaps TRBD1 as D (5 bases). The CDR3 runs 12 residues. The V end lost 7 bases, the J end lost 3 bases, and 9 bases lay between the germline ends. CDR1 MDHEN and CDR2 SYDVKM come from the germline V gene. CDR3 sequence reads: CASKGAHYGYTF. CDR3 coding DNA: TGTGCCAGCAAAGGGGCCCACTATGGCTACACCTTC.

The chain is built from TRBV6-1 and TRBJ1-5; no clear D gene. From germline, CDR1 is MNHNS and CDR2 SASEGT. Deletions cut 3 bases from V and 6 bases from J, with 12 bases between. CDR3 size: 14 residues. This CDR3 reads CASSDIGVFQPQHF. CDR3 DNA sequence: TGTGCCAGCAGTGATATTGGGGTTTTTCAGCCCCAGCATTTT.

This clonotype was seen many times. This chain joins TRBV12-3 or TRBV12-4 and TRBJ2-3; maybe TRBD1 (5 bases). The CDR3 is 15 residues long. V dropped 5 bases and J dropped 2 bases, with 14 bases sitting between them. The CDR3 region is CASSPHRPNTDTQYF. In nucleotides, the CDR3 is TGTGCCAGCAGTCCCCACAGGCCGAACACAGATACGCAGTATTTT.

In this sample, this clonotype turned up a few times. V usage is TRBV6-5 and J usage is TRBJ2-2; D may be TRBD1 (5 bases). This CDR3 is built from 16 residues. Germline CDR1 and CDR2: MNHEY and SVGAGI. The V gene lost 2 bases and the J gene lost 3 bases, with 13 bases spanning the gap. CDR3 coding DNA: TGTGCCAGCAGTTACCAGGACATTACATACACCGGGGAGCTGTTTTTT. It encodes CASSYQDITYTGELFF.

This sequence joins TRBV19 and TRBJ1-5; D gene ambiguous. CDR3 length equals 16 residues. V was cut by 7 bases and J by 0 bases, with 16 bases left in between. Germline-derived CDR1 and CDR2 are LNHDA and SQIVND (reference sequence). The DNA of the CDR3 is TGTGCCAGTACCGGCTCGGCATATCGTAGCAATCAGCCCCAGCATTTT. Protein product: CASTGSAYRSNQPQHF. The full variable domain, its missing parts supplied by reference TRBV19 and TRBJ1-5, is DGGITQSPKYLFRKEGQNVTLSCEQNLNHDAMYWYRQDPGQGLRLIYYSQIVNDFQKGDIAEGYSVSREKKESFPLTVTSAQKNPTAFYLCASTGSAYRSNQPQHFGDGTRLSIL.

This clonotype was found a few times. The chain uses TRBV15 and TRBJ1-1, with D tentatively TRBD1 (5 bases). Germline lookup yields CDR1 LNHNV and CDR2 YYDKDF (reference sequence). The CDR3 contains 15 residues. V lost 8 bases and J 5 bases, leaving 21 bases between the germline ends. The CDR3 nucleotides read TGTGCCACCTCAGCCCGAGTGGGGGGTGGGACTGAAGCTTTCTTT. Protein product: CATSARVGGGTEAFF. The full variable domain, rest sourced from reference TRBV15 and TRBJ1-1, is DAMVIQNPRYQVTQFGKPVTLSCSQTLNHNVMYWYQQKSSQAPKLLFHYYDKDFNNEADTPDNFQSRRPNTSFCFLDIRSPGLGDTAMYLCATSARVGGGTEAFFGQGTRLTVV.

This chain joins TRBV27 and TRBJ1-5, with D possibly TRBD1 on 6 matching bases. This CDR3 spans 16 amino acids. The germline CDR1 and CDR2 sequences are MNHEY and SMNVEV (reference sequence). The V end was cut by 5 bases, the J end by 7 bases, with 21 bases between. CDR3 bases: TGTGCCAGCAGTCCGAAGACAGGTTTTGCGGACCAGCCCCAGCATTTT. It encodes CASSPKTGFADQPQHF.